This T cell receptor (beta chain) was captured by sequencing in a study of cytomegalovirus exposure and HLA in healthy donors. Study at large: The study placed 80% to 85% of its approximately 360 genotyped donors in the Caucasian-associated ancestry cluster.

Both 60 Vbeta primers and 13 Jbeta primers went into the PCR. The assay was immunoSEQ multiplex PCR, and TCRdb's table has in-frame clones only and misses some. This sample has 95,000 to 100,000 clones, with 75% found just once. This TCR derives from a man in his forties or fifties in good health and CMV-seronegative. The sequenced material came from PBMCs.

This CDR3 reads CASSLRQGSPYEQYF. CDR3 DNA: TGTGCCAGCAGTTTAAGACAGGGGTCCCCCTACGAGCAGTACTTC. V and J are TRBV28 and TRBJ2-7; 8 nucleotides align to TRBD1. The germline V gene has CDR1 MDHEN and CDR2 SYDVKM. The CDR3 runs 15 residues. Unmatched junction bases numbered 5, after V lost 2 bases and J lost 2 bases.